Listed below are T cell receptor beta chains from one sample, sequenced in a study of spatial heterogeneity in lung cancer. TCRdb fed the 5' RACE reads into MiXCR, producing one record per CDR3 protein. The data show around 45,000 distinct CDR3 sequences, approximately 13% seen once. This sample comprised PBMCs, obtained at surgery. The receptors originated from a male donor with early-stage non-small cell lung cancer. Both conserved end residues are part of each CDR3. D genes are given only for firm matches. A row's size may be missing; if present it is once, few, many or a size class.

cdr3_aa cdr3_nt clone_size d_call j_call v_call cdr3_length
CASSLQLAGGPDEQFF TGCGCCAGCAGCTTGCAGCTAGCGGGGGGGCCGGATGAGCAGTTCTTC many TRBD2 TRBJ2-1 TRBV5-1 16
CASSLGMSTSTDTQYF TGTGCCAGCAGCTTAGGGATGAGCACGAGCACAGATACGCAGTATTTT many NA TRBJ2-3 TRBV7-9 16
CASSHKRGSYEQYF TGTGCCAGCAGTCATAAGAGAGGCTCCTACGAGCAGTACTTC many NA TRBJ2-7 TRBV6-6 14
CASSHKDSPSTDTQYF TGTGCCAGCAGCCATAAGGACAGCCCTAGCACAGATACGCAGTATTTT NA NA TRBJ2-3 TRBV7-9 16
CSVRFRDRATNTGELFF TGCAGCGTTCGGTTCCGGGACAGGGCTACGAACACCGGGGAGCTGTTTTTT few TRBD1 TRBJ2-2 TRBV29-1 17
CASTAQDSTNEKLFF TGTGCCAGCACCGCGCAGGATTCAACTAATGAAAAACTGTTTTTT NA NA TRBJ1-4 TRBV12-3/TRBV12-4 15
CATSEGTGANTQYF TGTGCCACCAGTGAGGGGACAGGGGCAAATACGCAGTATTTT few TRBD1 TRBJ2-3 TRBV24-1 14
CASSVASGTNTGELFF TGTGCCAGCAGCGTAGCTAGCGGGACTAACACCGGGGAGCTGTTTTTT NA TRBD2 TRBJ2-2 TRBV9 16
CASSITGRPEAFF TGTGCCAGTAGTATTACAGGGCGGCCTGAAGCTTTCTTT few NA TRBJ1-1 TRBV19 13
CASSLERAGQETQYF TGCGCCAGCAGCTTGGAGCGGGCTGGCCAAGAGACCCAGTACTTC few NA TRBJ2-5 TRBV5-1 15
CSALGQGGTEAFF TGCAGTGCCCTGGGACAGGGGGGGACTGAAGCTTTCTTT NA TRBD1 TRBJ1-1 TRBV20-1 13
CATSRVGDTQYF TGTGCCACCAGCAGAGTGGGAGATACGCAGTATTTT NA NA TRBJ2-3 TRBV15 12
CATESGTGTGSQPQHF TGTGCCACCGAGTCGGGAACCGGGACAGGGAGTCAGCCCCAGCATTTT NA TRBD1 TRBJ1-5 TRBV6-6 16
CASSYIGEAFF TGTGCCAGCAGTTACATCGGAGAAGCTTTCTTT NA NA TRBJ1-1 TRBV6-5 11
CASSSGPQGNQPQHF TGTGCCAGCAGCTCCGGACCCCAGGGCAATCAGCCCCAGCATTTT few NA TRBJ1-5 TRBV7-2 15
CASSREQGNTEAFF TGCGCCAGCAGCCGAGAGCAGGGGAACACTGAAGCTTTCTTT many NA TRBJ1-1 TRBV4-3 14
CASRERGGIYEQYF TGTGCCAGCAGGGAGCGGGGGGGCATCTACGAGCAGTACTTC NA TRBD2 TRBJ2-7 TRBV2 14
CASSDSPSGSSYNEQFF TGTGCCAGCAGTGACTCGCCTAGCGGGAGTTCCTACAATGAGCAGTTCTTC many TRBD2 TRBJ2-1 TRBV6-4 17
CASSIPGTEYSYEQYF TGTGCCAGCAGTATACCCGGGACGGAATACTCCTACGAGCAGTACTTC NA NA TRBJ2-7 TRBV12-3/TRBV12-4 16
CASSGYKNTEAFF TGTGCCAGCAGCGGGTACAAGAACACTGAAGCTTTCTTT NA NA TRBJ1-1 TRBV7-6 13
CASSQDRHRYEQYF TGTGCCAGCAGCCAAGATAGGCACCGCTACGAGCAGTACTTC NA NA TRBJ2-7 TRBV4-2 14
CASSPFGASEQFF TGTGCCAGCAGTCCCTTCGGGGCGAGTGAGCAGTTCTTC NA NA TRBJ2-1 TRBV28 13
CSARENTDTQYF TGCAGTGCTAGAGAAAACACAGATACGCAGTATTTT NA NA TRBJ2-3 TRBV20-1 12
CASSYAGTASASPLHF TGTGCCAGCAGTTACGCTGGAACAGCTAGCGCCTCACCCCTCCACTTT few NA TRBJ1-6 TRBV6-5 16
CASSLDLNTGELFF TGTGCCAGCAGTTTAGACCTGAACACCGGGGAGCTGTTTTTT NA NA TRBJ2-2 TRBV12-3/TRBV12-4 14
CASSPGTGGPDTQYF TGCGCCAGCAGCCCAGGGACAGGGGGCCCAGATACGCAGTATTTT few TRBD1 TRBJ2-3 TRBV5-1 15
CATSGEAGNTIYF TGTGCCACCTCCGGGGAGGCTGGAAACACCATATATTTT many NA TRBJ1-3 TRBV2 13
CASSPGVGGTQYF TGTGCTAGCAGCCCAGGTGTCGGGGGGACCCAGTACTTC many NA TRBJ2-5 TRBV7-7 13
CASSLYPTASSYEQYF TGTGCCAGCAGTTTATACCCCACGGCAAGCTCCTACGAGCAGTACTTC many NA TRBJ2-7 TRBV28 16
CASSLVGGNEKLFF TGTGCCAGCAGCTTAGTTGGGGGAAATGAAAAACTGTTTTTT NA NA TRBJ1-4 TRBV7-9 14
CASSSPRDRQAFF TGTGCCAGCAGCTCCCCTCGGGACAGGCAAGCTTTCTTT NA TRBD1 TRBJ1-1 TRBV11-3 13
CATTVTQGVYNSPLHF TGTGCCACGACTGTTACGCAGGGGGTCTATAATTCACCCCTCCACTTT NA TRBD1 TRBJ1-6 TRBV6-2/TRBV6-3 16
CASSRTGSNQPQHF TGTGCCAGCAGTCGGACAGGTAGCAATCAGCCCCAGCATTTT NA TRBD1 TRBJ1-5 TRBV6-6 14
CASSLGLAGGDTQYF TGCGCCAGCAGCTTGGGGCTAGCGGGAGGTGATACGCAGTATTTT few TRBD2 TRBJ2-3 TRBV5-1 15
CASSSQRGGGYEQFF TGTGCCAGCAGCTCCCAGCGGGGGGGCGGCTATGAGCAGTTCTTC NA TRBD2 TRBJ2-1 TRBV5-4 15
CASSARRGGANVLTF TGTGCCAGCAGCGCCCGCCGGGGCGGGGCCAACGTCCTGACTTTC NA NA TRBJ2-6 TRBV3-1 15
CASSLQGREAFF TGTGCCAGCAGCCTACAGGGGCGGGAAGCTTTCTTT NA TRBD1 TRBJ1-1 TRBV7-6 12
CASSLFQGVDEQYF TGCGCCAGCAGCTTGTTCCAGGGAGTGGACGAGCAGTACTTC few NA TRBJ2-7 TRBV5-1 14
CASSVATEDRFHTGELFF TGTGCCAGCAGCGTAGCTACCGAGGACCGATTCCACACCGGGGAGCTGTTTTTT NA NA TRBJ2-2 TRBV9 18
CASSPPTLDRGNGGYTF TGTGCCAGCAGCCCTCCGACCTTGGACAGGGGGAATGGTGGCTACACCTTC few TRBD1 TRBJ1-2 TRBV6-2/TRBV6-3 17
CAISEVGGHYYNEQFF TGTGCCATCAGTGAGGTCGGGGGACACTATTACAATGAGCAGTTCTTC few NA TRBJ2-1 TRBV10-3 16
CASSWGKETQYF TGTGCCAGCAGTTGGGGGAAAGAGACCCAGTACTTC NA NA TRBJ2-5 TRBV11-3 12
CAIGYRTASTEAFF TGTGCCATCGGATATAGGACAGCCTCCACTGAAGCTTTCTTT few NA TRBJ1-1 TRBV10-3 14
CASSPSTGARTDTQYF TGTGCCAGCAGTCCTTCAACAGGGGCACGCACAGATACGCAGTATTTT few TRBD1 TRBJ2-3 TRBV12-3/TRBV12-4 16
CASSPGQGFYEQYF TGTGCCAGCAGCCCCGGACAGGGGTTCTACGAGCAGTACTTC few TRBD1 TRBJ2-7 TRBV6-5 14
CAISDGRASGNTIYF TGTGCCATCAGTGACGGCAGGGCCTCTGGAAACACCATATATTTT many NA TRBJ1-3 TRBV10-3 15
CASSQEAQRYDTQYF TGTGCCAGCAGCCAAGAAGCCCAGAGGTATGATACGCAGTATTTT few NA TRBJ2-3 TRBV4-2 15
CASSFSNSLDDTGELFF TGTGCCAGCAGCTTTAGTAATTCCCTCGACGACACCGGGGAGCTGTTTTTT NA NA TRBJ2-2 TRBV13 17
CASSLVASAGTQYF TGTGCCAGCAGCTTAGTCGCCTCAGCGGGGACCCAGTACTTC many NA TRBJ2-5 TRBV7-9 14
CSVLDGTNEKLFF TGCAGCGTCCTGGACGGAACGAATGAAAAACTGTTTTTT NA NA TRBJ1-4 TRBV29-1 13
CASSDPGQAPSSYEQYF TGTGCCAGCAGCGACCCGGGACAGGCGCCCTCCTCCTACGAGCAGTACTTC many TRBD1 TRBJ2-7 TRBV7-9 17
CATSDTWSNEQFF TGTGCCACCAGTGACACATGGAGCAATGAGCAGTTCTTC NA NA TRBJ2-1 TRBV24-1 13
CASRVKPNYGYTF TGTGCCAGCAGAGTAAAACCTAACTATGGCTACACCTTC many NA TRBJ1-2 TRBV27 13